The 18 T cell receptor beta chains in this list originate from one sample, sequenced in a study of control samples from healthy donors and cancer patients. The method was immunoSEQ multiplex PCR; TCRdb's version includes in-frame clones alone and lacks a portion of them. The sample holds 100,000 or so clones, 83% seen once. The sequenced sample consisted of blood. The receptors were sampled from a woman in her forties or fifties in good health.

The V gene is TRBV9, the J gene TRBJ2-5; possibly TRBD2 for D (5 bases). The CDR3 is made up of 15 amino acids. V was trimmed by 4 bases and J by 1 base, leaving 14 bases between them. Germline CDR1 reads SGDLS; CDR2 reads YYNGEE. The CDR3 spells CASSPGSGSQETQYF. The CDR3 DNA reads TGTGCCAGCAGCCCGGGCTCGGGATCCCAAGAGACCCAGTACTTC.

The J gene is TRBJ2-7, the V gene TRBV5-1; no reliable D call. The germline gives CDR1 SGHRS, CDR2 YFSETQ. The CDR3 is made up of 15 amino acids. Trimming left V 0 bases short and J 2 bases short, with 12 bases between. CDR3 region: CASSLDTSAPYEQYF. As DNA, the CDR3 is TGCGCCAGCAGCTTGGACACTTCGGCCCCCTACGAGCAGTACTTC. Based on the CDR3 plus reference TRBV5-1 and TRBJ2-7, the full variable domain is KAGVTQTPRYLIKTRGQQVTLSCSPISGHRSVSWYQQTPGQGLQFLFEYFSETQRNKGNFPGRFSGRQFSNSRSEMNVSTLELGDSALYLCASSLDTSAPYEQYFGPGTRLTVT.

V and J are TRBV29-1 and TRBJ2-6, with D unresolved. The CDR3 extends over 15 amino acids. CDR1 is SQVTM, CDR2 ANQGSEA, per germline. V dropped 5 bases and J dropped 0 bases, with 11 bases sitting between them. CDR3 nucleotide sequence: TGCAGCGTTATCGGCAGGAGCTCTGGGGCCAACGTCCTGACTTTC. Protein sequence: CSVIGRSSGANVLTF.

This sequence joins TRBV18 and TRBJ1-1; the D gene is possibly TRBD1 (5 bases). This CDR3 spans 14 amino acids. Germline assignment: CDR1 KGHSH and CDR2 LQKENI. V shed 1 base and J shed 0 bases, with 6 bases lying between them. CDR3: CASSPRQMNTEAFF. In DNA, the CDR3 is TGTGCCAGCTCACCACGACAGATGAACACTGAAGCTTTCTTT.

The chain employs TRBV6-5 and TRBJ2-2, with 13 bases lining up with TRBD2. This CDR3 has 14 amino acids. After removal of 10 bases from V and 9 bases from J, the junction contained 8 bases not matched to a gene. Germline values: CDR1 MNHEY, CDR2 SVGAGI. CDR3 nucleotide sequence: TGTGCCACTACTAGCGGGGGGGCTAGATGGGAGCTGTTTTTT. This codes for CATTSGGARWELFF.

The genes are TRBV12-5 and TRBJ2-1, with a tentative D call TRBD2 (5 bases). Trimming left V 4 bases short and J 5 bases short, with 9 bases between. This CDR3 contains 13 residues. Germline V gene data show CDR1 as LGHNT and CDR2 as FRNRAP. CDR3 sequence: CASGSGNNNEQFF. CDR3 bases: TGTGCTAGTGGTTCGGGGAACAACAATGAGCAGTTCTTC. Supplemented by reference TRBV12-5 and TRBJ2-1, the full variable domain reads DARVTQTPRHKVTEMGQEVTMRCQPILGHNTVFWYRQTMMQGLELLAYFRNRAPLDDSGMPKDRFSAEMPDATLATLKIQPSEPRDSAVYFCASGSGNNNEQFFGPGTRLTVL.

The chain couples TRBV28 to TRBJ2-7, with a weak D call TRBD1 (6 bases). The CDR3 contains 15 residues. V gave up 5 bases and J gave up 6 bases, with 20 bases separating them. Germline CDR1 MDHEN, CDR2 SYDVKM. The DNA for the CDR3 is TGTGCCAGCAGTGAGGTGGGGGCCCGGAGGACCGAGCAGTACTTC. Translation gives CASSEVGARRTEQYF.

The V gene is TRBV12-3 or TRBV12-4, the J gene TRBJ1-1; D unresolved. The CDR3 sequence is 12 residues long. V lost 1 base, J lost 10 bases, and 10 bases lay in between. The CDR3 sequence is CASSLVSTTAFF. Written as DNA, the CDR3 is TGTGCCAGCAGTTTAGTATCGACTACAGCTTTCTTT.

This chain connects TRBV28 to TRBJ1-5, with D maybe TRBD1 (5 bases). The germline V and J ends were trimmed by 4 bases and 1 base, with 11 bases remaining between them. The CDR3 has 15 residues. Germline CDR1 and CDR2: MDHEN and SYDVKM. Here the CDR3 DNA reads TGTGCCAGCAGTTGGGTGGGACGGAGCAATCAGCCCCAGCATTTT. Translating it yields CASSWVGRSNQPQHF.

CDR3 DNA sequence: TGTGCCAGCAGCCCACAGGCTGAAGACACTGAAGCTTTCTTT. Protein: CASSPQAEDTEAFF. This sequence joins TRBV28 and TRBJ1-1; the D gene is possibly TRBD1 (5 bases). With 6 bases removed from V and 3 bases from J, the gap between germline ends came to 14 bases. Germline CDR1 reads MDHEN; CDR2 reads SYDVKM. The CDR3 is 14 residues long.

CDR3 DNA sequence: TGTGCCAGCAGCTTCGAGACAGCGAACACTGAAGCTTTCTTT. Protein product: CASSFETANTEAFF. The chain is built from TRBV5-6 and TRBJ1-1, with D maybe TRBD1 (5 bases). The ends were cut back, 2 bases at V and 1 base at J, with 9 bases in the middle. Germline CDR1 SGHDT, CDR2 YYEEEE. This CDR3 has 14 amino acids.

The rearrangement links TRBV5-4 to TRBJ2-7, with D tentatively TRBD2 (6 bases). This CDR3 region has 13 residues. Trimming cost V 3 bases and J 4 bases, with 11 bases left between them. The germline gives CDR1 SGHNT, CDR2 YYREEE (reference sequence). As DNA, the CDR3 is TGTGCCAGCAGCTCCGGGACTCTTTACGAGCAGTACTTC. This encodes CASSSGTLYEQYF.

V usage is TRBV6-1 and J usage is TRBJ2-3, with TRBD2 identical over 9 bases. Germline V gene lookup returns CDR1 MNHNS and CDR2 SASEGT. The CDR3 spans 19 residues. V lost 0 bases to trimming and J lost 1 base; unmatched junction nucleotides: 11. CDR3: CASSEALRGGQRGTDTQYF. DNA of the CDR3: TGTGCCAGCAGTGAAGCCCTGCGGGGGGGACAACGGGGCACAGATACGCAGTATTTT.

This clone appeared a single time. The chain's CDR3 is CSASSPNTGELFF. In nucleotides, the CDR3 is TGCAGTGCTAGTTCCCCGAACACCGGGGAGCTGTTTTTT. The V and J genes are TRBV20-1 and TRBJ2-2; no firm D call. Germline CDR1 and CDR2: DFQATT and SNEGSKA (reference sequence). Between the trimmed V and J ends, which lost 3 bases and 0 bases, there was a span of 5 bases. The CDR3 runs to 13 residues.

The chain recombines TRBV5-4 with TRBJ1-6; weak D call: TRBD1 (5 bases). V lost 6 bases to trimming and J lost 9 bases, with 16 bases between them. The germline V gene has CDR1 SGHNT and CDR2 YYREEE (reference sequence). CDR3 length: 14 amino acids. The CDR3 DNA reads TGTGCCAGCACCTTAACCGGGGGAGGTTCACCCCTCCACTTT. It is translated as CASTLTGGGSPLHF.

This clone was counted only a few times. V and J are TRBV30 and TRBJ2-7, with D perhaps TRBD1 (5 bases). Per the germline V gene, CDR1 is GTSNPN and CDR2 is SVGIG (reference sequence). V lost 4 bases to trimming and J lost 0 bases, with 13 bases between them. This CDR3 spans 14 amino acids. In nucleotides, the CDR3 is TGTGCCTGGAAGAAGGGGTCGGCCTCCTACGAGCAGTACTTC. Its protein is CAWKKGSASYEQYF.

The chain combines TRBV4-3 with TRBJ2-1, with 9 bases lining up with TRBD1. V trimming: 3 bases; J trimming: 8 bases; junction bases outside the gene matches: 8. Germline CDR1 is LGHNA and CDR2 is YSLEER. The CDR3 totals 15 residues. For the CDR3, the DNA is TGCGCCAGCAGCCACGGGGGACAGGGCTCGCATGAGCAGTTCTTC. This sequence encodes CASSHGGQGSHEQFF.

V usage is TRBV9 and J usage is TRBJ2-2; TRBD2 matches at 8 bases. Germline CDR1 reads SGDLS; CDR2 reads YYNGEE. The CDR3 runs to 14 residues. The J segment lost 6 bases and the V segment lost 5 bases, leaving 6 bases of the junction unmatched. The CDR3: CASRRAGEAGELFF. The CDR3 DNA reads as TGTGCCAGCAGGCGAGCGGGAGAGGCCGGGGAGCTGTTTTTT.